These T cell receptor beta chains were read from a single sample in a study of T cell repertoires in cytomegalovirus infection. In TCRdb, the reads were re-called with MiXCR into one record per CDR3 protein. Counted here are about 180,000 distinct CDR3 sequences, under 15% occurring once; the ten biggest clones make up about a quarter. The sequenced sample was PBMCs. The source of these receptors is a human donor in good health (CMV status not recorded). Some clones in this sample may be carry-over from other donors' samples. Both conserved end residues are part of each CDR3.

V	J	CDR3
TRBV10-3	TRBJ2-3	CAISGRADTQYF
TRBV6-6	TRBJ2-7	CASSYGGRTTYEQYF
TRBV10-3	TRBJ2-7	CAISETAGLADYEQYF
TRBV29-1	TRBJ1-1	CSVAVGQGYTEAFF
TRBV9	TRBJ1-2	CASSPAGRLSRGYTF
TRBV5-4	TRBJ2-1	CASSFPGLESDEQFF
TRBV20-1	TRBJ1-3	CSASDRAEGNTIYF
TRBV6-1	TRBJ2-3	CASSRDSLTDTQYF
TRBV20-1	TRBJ1-4	CSARDLTVQNEKLFF
TRBV6-1	TRBJ2-2	CASSLLRPGTGITGELFF
TRBV2	TRBJ1-1	CASSERARGAEAFF
TRBV29-1	TRBJ2-7	CSVVASAGLYEQYF
TRBV6-2/TRBV6-3	TRBJ2-7	CASSTSRLAGGREQYF
TRBV11-2	TRBJ2-5	CASSREWQLQETQYF